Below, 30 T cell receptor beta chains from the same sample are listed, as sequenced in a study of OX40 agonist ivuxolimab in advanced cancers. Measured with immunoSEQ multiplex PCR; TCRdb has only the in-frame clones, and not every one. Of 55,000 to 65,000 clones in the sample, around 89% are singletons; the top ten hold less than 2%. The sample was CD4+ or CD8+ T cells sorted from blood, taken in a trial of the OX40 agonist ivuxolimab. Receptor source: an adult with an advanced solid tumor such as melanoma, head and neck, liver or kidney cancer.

CDR3 region: CATSLVAGELFF. The DNA of the CDR3 is TGTGCCACCTCACTGGTCGCCGGGGAGCTGTTTTTT. The chain combines TRBV10-3 with TRBJ2-2, with D uncertain. V shed 10 bases and J shed 6 bases, with 12 bases lying between them. The germline V gene encodes CDR1 ENHRY and CDR2 SYGVKD. This CDR3 is built from 12 residues.

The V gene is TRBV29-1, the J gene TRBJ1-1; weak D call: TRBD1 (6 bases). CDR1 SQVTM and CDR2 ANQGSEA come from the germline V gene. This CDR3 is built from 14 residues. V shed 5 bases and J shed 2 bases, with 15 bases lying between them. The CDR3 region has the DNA TGCAGCGTTACTCGAGGACAGACTAACACTGAAGCTTTCTTT. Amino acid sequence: CSVTRGQTNTEAFF.

The CDR3 sequence: CASSRTAPGNTIYF. In DNA, the CDR3 is TGTGCCAGCAGCCGGACCGCACCTGGAAACACCATATATTTT. The chain is built from TRBV28 and TRBJ1-3; D is unclear. The V end lost 6 bases, the J end lost 2 bases, and 11 bases lay between the germline ends. The CDR3 is made up of 14 amino acids. The germline gives CDR1 MDHEN, CDR2 SYDVKM.

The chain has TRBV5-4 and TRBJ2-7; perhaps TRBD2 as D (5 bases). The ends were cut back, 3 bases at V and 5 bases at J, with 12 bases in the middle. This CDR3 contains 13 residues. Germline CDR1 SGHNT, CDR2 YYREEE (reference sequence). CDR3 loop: CASSSRRENEQYF. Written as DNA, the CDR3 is TGTGCCAGCAGCTCCCGCCGGGAAAACGAGCAGTACTTC.

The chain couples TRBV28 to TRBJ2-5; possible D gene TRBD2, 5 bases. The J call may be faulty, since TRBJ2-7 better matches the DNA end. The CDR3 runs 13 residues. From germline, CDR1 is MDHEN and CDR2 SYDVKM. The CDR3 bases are TGTGCCAGCAGTTTTGGGAGCTCCTACGAGCAGTACTTC. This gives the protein CASSFGSSYEQYF.

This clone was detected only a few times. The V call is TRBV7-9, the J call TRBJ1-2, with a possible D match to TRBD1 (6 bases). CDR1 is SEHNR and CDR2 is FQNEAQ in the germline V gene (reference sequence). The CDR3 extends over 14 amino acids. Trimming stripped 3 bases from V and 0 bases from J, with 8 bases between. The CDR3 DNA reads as TGTGCCAGCAGCTTGACAGGACCTAACTATGGCTACACCTTC. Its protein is CASSLTGPNYGYTF.

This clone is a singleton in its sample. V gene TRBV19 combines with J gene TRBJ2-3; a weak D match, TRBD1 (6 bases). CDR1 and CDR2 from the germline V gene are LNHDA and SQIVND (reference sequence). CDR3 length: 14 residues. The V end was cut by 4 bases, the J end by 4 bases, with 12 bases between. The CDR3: CASSTPTGPDTQYF. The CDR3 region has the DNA TGTGCCAGTAGTACCCCTACAGGGCCAGATACGCAGTATTTT. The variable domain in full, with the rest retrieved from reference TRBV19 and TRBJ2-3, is DGGITQSPKYLFRKEGQNVTLSCEQNLNHDAMYWYRQDPGQGLRLIYYSQIVNDFQKGDIAEGYSVSREKKESFPLTVTSAQKNPTAFYLCASSTPTGPDTQYFGPGTRLTVL.

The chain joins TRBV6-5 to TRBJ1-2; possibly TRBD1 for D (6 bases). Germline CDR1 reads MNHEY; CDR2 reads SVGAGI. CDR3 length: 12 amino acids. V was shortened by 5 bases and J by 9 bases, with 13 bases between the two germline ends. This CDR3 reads CASSERTDRYTF. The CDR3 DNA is TGTGCCAGCAGTGAAAGGACAGACCGCTACACCTTC.

The CDR3 DNA reads TGTGCCGGACGCCCCACAAATGAAAAACTGTTTTTT. This encodes CAGRPTNEKLFF. The rearrangement links TRBV30 to TRBJ1-4; D unresolved. With 8 bases removed from V and 5 bases from J, the gap between germline ends came to 12 bases. This CDR3 has 12 residues. CDR1 GTSNPN and CDR2 SVGIG come from the germline V gene (reference sequence). The variable domain in full, with the rest retrieved from reference TRBV30 and TRBJ1-4, is SQTIHQWPATLVQPVGSPLSLECTVEGTSNPNLYWYRQAAGRGLQLLFYSVGIGQISSEVPQNLSASRPQDRQFILSSKKLLLSDSGFYLCAGRPTNEKLFFGSGTQLSVL.

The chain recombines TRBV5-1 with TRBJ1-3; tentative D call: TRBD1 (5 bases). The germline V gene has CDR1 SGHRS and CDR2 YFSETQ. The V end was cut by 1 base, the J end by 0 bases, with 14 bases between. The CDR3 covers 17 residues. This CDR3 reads CASSLSPDSSSGNTIYF. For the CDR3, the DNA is TGCGCCAGCAGCTTGTCCCCAGACAGCAGCTCTGGAAACACCATATATTTT. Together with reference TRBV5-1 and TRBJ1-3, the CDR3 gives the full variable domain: KAGVTQTPRYLIKTRGQQVTLSCSPISGHRSVSWYQQTPGQGLQFLFEYFSETQRNKGNFPGRFSGRQFSNSRSEMNVSTLELGDSALYLCASSLSPDSSSGNTIYFGEGSWLTVV.

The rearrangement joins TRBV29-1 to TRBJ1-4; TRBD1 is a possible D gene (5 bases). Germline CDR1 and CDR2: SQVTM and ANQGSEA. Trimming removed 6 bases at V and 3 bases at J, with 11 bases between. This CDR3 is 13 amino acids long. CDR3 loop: CSVQGVANEKLFF. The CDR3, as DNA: TGCAGCGTGCAGGGAGTAGCTAATGAAAAACTGTTTTTT.

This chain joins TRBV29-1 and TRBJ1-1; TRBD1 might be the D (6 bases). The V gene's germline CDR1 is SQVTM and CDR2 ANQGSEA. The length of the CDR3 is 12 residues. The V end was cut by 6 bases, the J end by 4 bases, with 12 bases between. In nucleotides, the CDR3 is TGCAGCGTCACAGGGTTTAGCACTGAAGCTTTCTTT. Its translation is CSVTGFSTEAFF.

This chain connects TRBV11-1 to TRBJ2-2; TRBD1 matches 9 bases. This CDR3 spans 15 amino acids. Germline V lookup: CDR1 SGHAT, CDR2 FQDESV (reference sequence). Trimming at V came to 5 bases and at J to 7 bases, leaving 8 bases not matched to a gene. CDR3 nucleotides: TGTGCCAGCAGCATCCGGGACAGGGCTGGCGGGGAGCTGTTTTTT. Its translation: CASSIRDRAGGELFF.

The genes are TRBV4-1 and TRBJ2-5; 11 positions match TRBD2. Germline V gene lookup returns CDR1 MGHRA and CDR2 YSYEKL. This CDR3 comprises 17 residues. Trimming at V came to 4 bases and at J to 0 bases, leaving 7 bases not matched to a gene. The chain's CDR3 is CASSRTTSGGYQETQYF. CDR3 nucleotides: TGCGCCAGCAGCCGAACTACTAGCGGGGGCTACCAAGAGACCCAGTACTTC.

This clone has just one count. This CDR3 reads CASSWAGNQPQHF. Written as DNA, the CDR3 is TGTGCCAGCAGCTGGGCAGGCAATCAGCCCCAGCATTTT. The chain joins TRBV7-9 to TRBJ1-5, with no clear D. V dropped 4 bases and J dropped 2 bases, with 6 bases sitting between them. Germline CDR1 SEHNR, CDR2 FQNEAQ (reference sequence). CDR3 length: 13 amino acids.

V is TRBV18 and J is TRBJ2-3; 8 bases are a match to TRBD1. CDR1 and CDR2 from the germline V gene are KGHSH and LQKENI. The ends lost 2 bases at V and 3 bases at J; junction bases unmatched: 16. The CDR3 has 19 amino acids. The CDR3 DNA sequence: TGTGCCAGCTCACCAACTTTCCTGGACAGGGTAGAACGGACAGATACGCAGTATTTT. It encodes CASSPTFLDRVERTDTQYF.

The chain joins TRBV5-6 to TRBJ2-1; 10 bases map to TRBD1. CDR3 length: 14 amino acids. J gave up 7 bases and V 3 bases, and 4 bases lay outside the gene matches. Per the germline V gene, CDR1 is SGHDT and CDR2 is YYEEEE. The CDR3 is CASSYRDRGNEQFF. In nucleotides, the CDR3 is TGTGCCAGCAGCTACCGGGACAGGGGAAATGAGCAGTTCTTC.

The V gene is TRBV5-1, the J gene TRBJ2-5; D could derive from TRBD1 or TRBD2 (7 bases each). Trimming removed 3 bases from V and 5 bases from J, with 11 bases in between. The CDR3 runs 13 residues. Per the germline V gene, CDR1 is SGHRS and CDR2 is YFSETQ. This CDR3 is CASSSQGGETQYF. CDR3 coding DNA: TGCGCCAGCAGCTCCCAGGGGGGGGAGACCCAGTACTTC.

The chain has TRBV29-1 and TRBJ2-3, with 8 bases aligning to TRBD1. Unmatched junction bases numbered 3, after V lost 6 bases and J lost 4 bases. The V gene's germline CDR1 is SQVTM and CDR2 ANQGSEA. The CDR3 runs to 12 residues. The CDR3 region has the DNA TGCAGCGTCGACAGGGGTTCAGATACGCAGTATTTT. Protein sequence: CSVDRGSDTQYF.

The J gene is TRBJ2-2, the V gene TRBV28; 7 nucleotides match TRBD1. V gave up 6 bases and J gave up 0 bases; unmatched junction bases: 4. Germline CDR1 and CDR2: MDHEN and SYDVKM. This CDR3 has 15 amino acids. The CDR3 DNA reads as TGTGCCAGCAGGACAGGGCCAGCGAACACCGGGGAGCTGTTTTTT. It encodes CASRTGPANTGELFF.

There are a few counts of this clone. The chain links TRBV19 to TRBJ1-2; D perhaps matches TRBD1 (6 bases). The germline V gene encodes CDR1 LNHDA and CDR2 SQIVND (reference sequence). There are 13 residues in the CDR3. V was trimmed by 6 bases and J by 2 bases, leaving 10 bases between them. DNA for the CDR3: TGTGCCAGTAGACTCGGGGGCAACTATGGCTACACCTTC. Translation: CASRLGGNYGYTF.

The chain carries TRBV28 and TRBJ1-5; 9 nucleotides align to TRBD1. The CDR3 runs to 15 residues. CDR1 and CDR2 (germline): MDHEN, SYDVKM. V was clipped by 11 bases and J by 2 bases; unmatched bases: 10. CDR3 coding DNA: TGTGCCGGTGGACAGGGGAGTATCGGCAATCAGCCCCAGCATTTT. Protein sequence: CAGGQGSIGNQPQHF.

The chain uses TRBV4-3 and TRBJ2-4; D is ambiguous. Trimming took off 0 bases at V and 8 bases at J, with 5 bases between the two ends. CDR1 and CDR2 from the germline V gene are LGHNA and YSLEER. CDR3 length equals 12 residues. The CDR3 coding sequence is TGCGCCAGCAGCCAAGATGGGGACATTCAGTACTTC. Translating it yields CASSQDGDIQYF.

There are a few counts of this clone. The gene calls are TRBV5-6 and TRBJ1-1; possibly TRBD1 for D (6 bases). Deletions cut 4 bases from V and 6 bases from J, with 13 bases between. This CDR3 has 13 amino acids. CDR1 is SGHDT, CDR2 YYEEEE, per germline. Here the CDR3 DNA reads TGTGCCAGCAGCGGCACCAGGGGCTCTGAAGCTTTCTTT. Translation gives CASSGTRGSEAFF.

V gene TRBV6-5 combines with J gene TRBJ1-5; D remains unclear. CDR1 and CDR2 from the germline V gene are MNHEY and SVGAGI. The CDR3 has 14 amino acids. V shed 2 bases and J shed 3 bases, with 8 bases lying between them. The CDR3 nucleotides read TGTGCCAGCAGTTACGGACCGTACAATCAGCCCCAGCATTTT. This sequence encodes CASSYGPYNQPQHF.

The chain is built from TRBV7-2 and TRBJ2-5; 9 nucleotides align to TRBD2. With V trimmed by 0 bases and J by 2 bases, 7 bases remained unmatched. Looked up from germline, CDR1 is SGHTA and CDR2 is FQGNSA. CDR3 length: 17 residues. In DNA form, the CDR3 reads TGTGCCAGCAGCTTAGCGGGGGCCGCGGGAGGGCAAGAGACCCAGTACTTC. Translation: CASSLAGAAGGQETQYF.

CDR3 in amino acids: CASSPRPEWGGANVLTF. CDR3 DNA sequence: TGTGCCAGCTCACCAAGGCCGGAATGGGGTGGGGCCAACGTCCTGACTTTC. The chain combines TRBV18 with TRBJ2-6; no clear D. Trimming shortened V by 2 bases and J by 3 bases, and 14 bases separated the two germline ends. The CDR3 extends over 17 amino acids. Per the germline V gene, CDR1 is KGHSH and CDR2 is LQKENI.

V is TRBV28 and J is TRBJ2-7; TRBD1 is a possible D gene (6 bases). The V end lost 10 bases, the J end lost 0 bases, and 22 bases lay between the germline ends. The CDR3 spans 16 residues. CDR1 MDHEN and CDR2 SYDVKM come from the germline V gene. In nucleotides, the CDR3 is TGTGCCACCGCGACTTTTCGGACAGCTAACTCCTACGAGCAGTACTTC. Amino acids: CATATFRTANSYEQYF. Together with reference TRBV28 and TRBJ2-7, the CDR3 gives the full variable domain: DVKVTQSSRYLVKRTGEKVFLECVQDMDHENMFWYRQDPGLGLRLIYFSYDVKMKEKGDIPEGYSVSREKKERFSLILESASTNQTSMYLCATATFRTANSYEQYFGPGTRLTVT.

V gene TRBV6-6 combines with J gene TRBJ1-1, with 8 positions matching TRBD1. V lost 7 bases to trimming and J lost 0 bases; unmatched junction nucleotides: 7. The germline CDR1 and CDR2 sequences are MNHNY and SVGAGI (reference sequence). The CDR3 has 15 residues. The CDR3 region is CASKDPGQVNTEAFF. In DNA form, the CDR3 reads TGTGCCAGCAAAGACCCGGGACAGGTGAACACTGAAGCTTTCTTT.

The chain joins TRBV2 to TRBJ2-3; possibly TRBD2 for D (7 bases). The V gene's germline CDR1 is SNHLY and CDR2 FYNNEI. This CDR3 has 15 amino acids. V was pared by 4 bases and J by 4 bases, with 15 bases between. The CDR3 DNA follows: TGTGCCAGCAGTGCGCTGGGGGGGCCAGCAGATACGCAGTATTTT. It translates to CASSALGGPADTQYF.